A single sample is the source of the 23 T cell receptor beta chains below, sequenced in a study of blood T cell repertoires in COVID-19. Sequencing was performed with immunoSEQ multiplex PCR; in TCRdb, only in-frame clones are kept and a portion is missing. The data hold over 200,000 clones, with 80% to 90% observed a single time. The source material was PBMCs or T cells enriched from blood (not recorded which). The receptor source for this set is a man aged 30 to 39 who had recovered from COVID-19.

The chain combines TRBV7-9 with TRBJ2-1; tentatively, D is TRBD1 (5 bases). V was trimmed by 5 bases and J by 3 bases, leaving 14 bases between them. The CDR3 consists of 15 residues. Germline V lookup: CDR1 SEHNR, CDR2 FQNEAQ (reference sequence). DNA for the CDR3: TGTGCCAGCAGCATGGACATCGGTTTCTACAATGAGCAGTTCTTC. Protein product: CASSMDIGFYNEQFF.

The genes are TRBV5-1 and TRBJ2-3; 8 nucleotides agree with TRBD2. The CDR3 spans 15 residues. CDR1 and CDR2 (germline): SGHRS, YFSETQ. The V gene end was trimmed by 4 bases and the J gene end by 4 bases; junction bases not matched to a gene: 8. CDR3 residues: CASSTTGTRADTQYF. The CDR3 nucleotides read TGCGCCAGCAGCACCACCGGGACTAGGGCAGATACGCAGTATTTT.

The V call is TRBV6-1, the J call TRBJ2-7; 7 bases map to TRBD1. CDR1 and CDR2 from the germline V gene are MNHNS and SASEGT. The CDR3 consists of 17 residues. J gave up 1 base and V 0 bases, and 9 bases lay outside the gene matches. CDR3: CASSEAGTGVLSYEQYF. The DNA of the CDR3 is TGTGCCAGCAGTGAAGCGGGTACAGGGGTCCTTTCCTACGAGCAGTACTTC.

The chain joins TRBV6-5 to TRBJ1-5; the match to TRBD1 covers 11 bases. Germline values: CDR1 MNHEY, CDR2 SVGAGI. Losses at the gene ends were 5 bases for V and 7 bases for J; bases not matched to a gene: 4. CDR3 length equals 14 residues. The CDR3 loop reads CASSRDRGEQPQHF. The CDR3 DNA reads as TGTGCCAGCAGTCGGGACAGGGGGGAACAGCCCCAGCATTTT.

This chain uses TRBV30 with TRBJ2-7; perhaps TRBD1 as D (5 bases). The germline gives CDR1 GTSNPN, CDR2 SVGIG (reference sequence). The CDR3 contains 13 residues. V dropped 0 bases and J dropped 2 bases, with 8 bases sitting between them. The CDR3 DNA follows: TGTGCCTGGAGTGTGGGCAGGGCCTACGAGCAGTACTTC. Translating it yields CAWSVGRAYEQYF.

V is TRBV25-1 and J is TRBJ2-1, with 11 bases identical to TRBD2. V lost 6 bases and J lost 7; bases outside the gene matches: 8. Germline CDR1 and CDR2: MGHDK and SYGVNS. CDR3 length: 15 amino acids. The CDR3 DNA sequence: TGTGCCAGCAGACTAGCGGGAGCGAACGTGAATGAGCAGTTCTTC. Its protein product is CASRLAGANVNEQFF.

The rearrangement uses TRBV2 and TRBJ1-1; 7 bases agree with TRBD1. CDR3 size: 13 residues. Germline CDR1 is SNHLY and CDR2 is FYNNEI. J was trimmed by 2 bases and V by 5 bases; bases with no gene match: 2. The CDR3 DNA reads TGTGCCAGCAGTCGGGACAGTAACACTGAAGCTTTCTTT. This codes for CASSRDSNTEAFF.

The chain employs TRBV5-1 and TRBJ1-2; no definite D call. The CDR3 has 14 residues. V lost 0 bases to trimming and J lost 0 bases, with 6 bases between them. CDR1 and CDR2 from the germline V gene are SGHRS and YFSETQ. The CDR3, as DNA: TGCGCCAGCAGCTTGGGCGGATCTAACTATGGCTACACCTTC. Protein: CASSLGGSNYGYTF.

V usage is TRBV27 and J usage is TRBJ1-5; 8 bases are a match to TRBD1. Germline V lookup: CDR1 MNHEY, CDR2 SMNVEV (reference sequence). V lost 5 bases, J lost 2 bases, and 5 bases stayed unmatched. The CDR3 covers 15 residues. The CDR3 is CASSPDRVGNQPQHF. The CDR3 bases are TGTGCCAGCAGTCCGGACAGGGTTGGCAATCAGCCCCAGCATTTT.

The chain couples TRBV5-1 to TRBJ1-1; weak D call: TRBD1 (6 bases). V was shortened by 5 bases and J by 7 bases, with 18 bases between the two germline ends. In germline, CDR1 is SGHRS, CDR2 YFSETQ. The CDR3 covers 14 residues. CDR3 sequence: CASRRPGTFDEAFF. The CDR3 bases are TGCGCCAGCAGGAGACCCGGGACATTCGATGAAGCTTTCTTT.

The chain recombines TRBV11-1 with TRBJ2-1; 8 bases agree with TRBD2. The V gene's germline CDR1 is SGHAT and CDR2 FQDESV (reference sequence). The junction had 7 bases not matched to a gene; V was cut back by 5 bases and J by 4 bases. CDR3 size: 15 residues. The CDR3 nucleotides read TGTGCCAGCAGCACGGGCGGCGGGAGGTACAATGAGCAGTTCTTC. Translation gives CASSTGGGRYNEQFF. Full variable domain (outside the CDR3, taken from reference TRBV11-1 and TRBJ2-1): EAEVAQSPRYKITEKSQAVAFWCDPISGHATLYWYRQILGQGPELLVQFQDESVVDDSQLPKDRFSAERLKGVDSTLKIQPAELGDSAMYLCASSTGGGRYNEQFFGPGTRLTVL.

This clone was counted between two and nine times. The chain carries TRBV30 and TRBJ2-7; 10 nucleotides align to TRBD1. The CDR3 spans 15 residues. The junction had 9 bases not matched to a gene; V was cut back by 1 base and J by 6 bases. Germline-derived CDR1 and CDR2 are GTSNPN and SVGIG (reference sequence). CDR3 sequence reads: CAWSGKGQGLVEQYF. Here the CDR3 DNA reads TGTGCCTGGAGTGGCAAGGGACAGGGGTTGGTCGAGCAGTACTTC.

The V call is TRBV7-2, the J call TRBJ1-1; 10 positions match TRBD1. J lost 4 bases, V lost 5 bases, and 1 base had no gene match. The CDR3 sequence is 13 residues long. The V gene's germline CDR1 is SGHTA and CDR2 FQGNSA. CDR3 residues: CASSRTGGTEAFF. CDR3 DNA sequence: TGTGCCAGCAGCCGGACAGGGGGCACTGAAGCTTTCTTT.

The chain joins TRBV30 to TRBJ1-5; 11 bases line up with TRBD1. V shed 3 bases, J shed 6 bases, and the junction held 10 bases outside the gene matches. Germline V gene lookup returns CDR1 GTSNPN and CDR2 SVGIG (reference sequence). The CDR3 is 16 amino acids. The CDR3 DNA reads as TGTGCCTGGAGCAAGGTCCCGGGACAGGGGGGTCAGCCCCAGCATTTT. It encodes CAWSKVPGQGGQPQHF.

The gene calls are TRBV18 and TRBJ1-2, with 7 bases lining up with TRBD1. Germline V CDR1 and CDR2: KGHSH, LQKENI. The CDR3 runs to 15 residues. V dropped 5 bases and J dropped 7; count of bases not matched to a gene: 13. This chain's CDR3 is CASSSSSEGAAGYTF. CDR3 DNA: TGTGCCAGCTCATCGTCTAGCGAGGGGGCTGCTGGCTACACCTTC.

This clone was counted between two and nine times. Other DNA sequences in the sample encode the same CDR3. The J gene is TRBJ1-6, the V gene TRBV7-9, with D tentatively TRBD1 (6 bases). CDR1 and CDR2 (germline): SEHNR, FQNEAQ (reference sequence). This CDR3 contains 14 residues. V shed 5 bases and J shed 5 bases, with 10 bases lying between them. CDR3 bases: TGTGCCAGCAGCCAAGGACAGAATAATTCACCCCTCCACTTT. This sequence encodes CASSQGQNNSPLHF. Based on the CDR3 plus reference TRBV7-9 and TRBJ1-6, the full variable domain is DTGVSQNPRHKITKRGQNVTFRCDPISEHNRLYWYRQTLGQGPEFLTYFQNEAQLEKSRLLSDRFSAERPKGSFSTLEIQRTEQGDSAMYLCASSQGQNNSPLHFGNGTRLTVT.

The chain is built from TRBV5-5 and TRBJ2-3; the D gene is possibly TRBD2 (5 bases). The CDR3 runs 15 residues. CDR1 and CDR2 from the germline V gene are SGHKS and YYEKEE (reference sequence). The V end lost 4 bases, the J end lost 3 bases, and 15 bases lay between the germline ends. The CDR3 here is CASSKPLRGTDTQYF. CDR3 nucleotide sequence: TGTGCCAGCAGCAAACCATTACGGGGAACAGATACGCAGTATTTT.

The chain employs TRBV7-2 and TRBJ2-7; possible D gene TRBD1, 5 bases. The CDR3 has 14 amino acids. V lost 1 base to trimming and J lost 3 bases, with 10 bases between them. Germline V lookup: CDR1 SGHTA, CDR2 FQGNSA. The DNA of the CDR3 is TGTGCCAGCAGCTTAGGTCCAGGGAACTACGAGCAGTACTTC. Amino acid sequence: CASSLGPGNYEQYF. Full variable domain (rest looked up from reference TRBV7-2 and TRBJ2-7): GAGVSQSPSNKVTEKGKDVELRCDPISGHTALYWYRQSLGQGLEFLIYFQGNSAPDKSGLPSDRFSAERTGGSVSTLTIQRTQQEDSAVYLCASSLGPGNYEQYFGPGTRLTVT.

The V gene is TRBV2, the J gene TRBJ2-3; possibly TRBD1 for D (5 bases). The V gene's germline CDR1 is SNHLY and CDR2 FYNNEI. The CDR3 extends over 15 amino acids. Trimming pared 0 bases from V and 4 bases from J, leaving 11 bases between. CDR3 region: CASSEAPDSSDTQYF. CDR3 bases: TGTGCCAGCAGTGAAGCCCCCGACAGTTCAGATACGCAGTATTTT.

CDR3 in DNA: TGCGCCAGCAGCCAAGCTTCAGGGAACACCGGGGAGCTGTTTTTT. It encodes CASSQASGNTGELFF. V is TRBV4-3 and J is TRBJ2-2; D not resolved. From germline, CDR1 is LGHNA and CDR2 YSLEER. The CDR3 is made up of 15 amino acids. With 1 base removed from V and 1 base from J, the gap between germline ends came to 7 bases.

CDR3 DNA: TGCGCCAGCAGCCAAGAACGGGGAACGAAGTACTATGGCTACACCTTC. Translated, it gives CASSQERGTKYYGYTF. The chain uses TRBV4-1 and TRBJ1-2; unclear D gene. The CDR3 contains 16 residues. Germline loops: CDR1 MGHRA, CDR2 YSYEKL. The V end lost 0 bases, the J end lost 3 bases, and 14 bases lay between the germline ends.

The rearrangement uses TRBV5-1 and TRBJ1-1, with a possible D match to TRBD1 (6 bases). V was clipped by 4 bases and J by 1 base, with 14 bases between them. This CDR3 has 15 amino acids. Germline loops: CDR1 SGHRS, CDR2 YFSETQ. CDR3 region: CASSGRQDPNTEAFF. CDR3 nucleotides: TGCGCCAGCAGCGGAAGACAGGACCCGAACACTGAAGCTTTCTTT.

This clone was observed once. The chain joins TRBV28 to TRBJ1-5; D unresolved. This CDR3 contains 18 residues. The V gene's germline CDR1 is MDHEN and CDR2 SYDVKM. V lost 4 bases and J 2 bases, leaving 21 bases between the germline ends. The CDR3: CASSSTLGRHAGNQPQHF. The CDR3 region has the DNA TGTGCCAGCAGTTCCACCCTCGGTCGGCACGCGGGCAATCAGCCCCAGCATTTT.